A single sample gave rise to the 10 T cell receptor beta chains below, sequenced in a study of T cells in Graves' hyperthyroidism and ophthalmopathy. Using RNA transcripts as the source, TCR beta CDR3 regions were amplified. Researchers ran a first-round RT-PCR on the TCR CDR3 using the HTBI primer set. TCRdb fed the multiplex PCR reads into MiXCR, producing one record per CDR3 protein. The sample lists about 350,000 distinct CDR3 sequences, approximately 14% seen once, with 20% to 25% in the top ten. Specimen: blood. The receptors come from a woman younger than 45 with Graves' hyperthyroidism.

This clonotype was recorded once. This chain joins TRBV20-1 and TRBJ2-7, with D possibly being TRBD2 (6 bases). The V gene lost 5 bases and the J gene lost 0 bases, with 8 bases spanning the gap. This CDR3 has 12 residues. Germline values: CDR1 DFQATT, CDR2 SNEGSKA (reference sequence). This chain's CDR3 is CSAPSASYEQYF. CDR3 DNA sequence: TGCAGTGCTCCTAGCGCCTCCTACGAGCAGTACTTC.

This clonotype has ten or more counts. The chain joins TRBV2 to TRBJ2-7; weak D call: TRBD2 (6 bases). V was shortened by 6 bases and J by 2 bases, with 8 bases between the two germline ends. This CDR3 has 12 amino acids. Germline V CDR1 and CDR2: SNHLY, FYNNEI. The DNA for the CDR3 is TGTGCCAGCAGCGGGAGCACCTACGAGCAGTACTTC. Protein: CASSGSTYEQYF.

The table lists this clonotype with many counts. The V gene is TRBV20-1, the J gene TRBJ2-4; D is unresolved. Germline V lookup: CDR1 DFQATT, CDR2 SNEGSKA (reference sequence). This CDR3 comprises 11 residues. Trimming took 7 bases from V and 5 from J, leaving 9 bases between them. The CDR3: CSGTKENIQYF. CDR3 DNA: TGCAGTGGCACAAAAGAAAACATTCAGTACTTC.

The rearrangement joins TRBV7-2 to TRBJ2-5; D not resolved. V dropped 2 bases and J dropped 5 bases, with 6 bases sitting between them. The CDR3 covers 12 residues. The germline V gene has CDR1 SGHTA and CDR2 FQGNSA. The CDR3 sequence: CASSLLWETQYF. In DNA, the CDR3 is TGTGCCAGCAGCTTATTGTGGGAGACCCAGTACTTC.

This rearrangement joins TRBV6-1 to TRBJ1-2, with a tentative D call TRBD1 (6 bases). CDR1 is MNHNS and CDR2 is SASEGT in the germline V gene. CDR3 length equals 14 residues. Trimming took off 6 bases at V and 4 bases at J, with 15 bases between the two ends. CDR3 DNA: TGTGCCAGCAGCCCCAGGGTAGGGGGCTATGGCTACACCTTC. This translates into CASSPRVGGYGYTF.

This clonotype appeared a few times. The chain links TRBV29-1 to TRBJ2-5; 14 bases fit TRBD2. The germline V gene has CDR1 SQVTM and CDR2 ANQGSEA. V lost 8 bases and J lost 12; bases outside the gene matches: 11. CDR3 length: 13 amino acids. The CDR3 loop reads CSFTGTSGGGEYF. DNA of the CDR3: TGCAGCTTCACCGGGACTAGCGGGGGTGGCGAGTACTTC.

This clonotype has a handful of counts. The chain links TRBV20-1 to TRBJ2-7; the match to TRBD2 covers 8 bases. Germline CDR1 is DFQATT and CDR2 is SNEGSKA (reference sequence). After removal of 5 bases from V and 0 bases from J, the junction contained 9 bases not matched to a gene. The CDR3 totals 15 residues. The CDR3 loop is CSALKGLASSYEQYF. CDR3 coding DNA: TGCAGTGCTCTTAAAGGACTAGCCAGCTCCTACGAGCAGTACTTC.

The genes are TRBV7-9 and TRBJ2-3; 7 nucleotides line up with TRBD1. The CDR3 loop spans 17 amino acids. CDR1 and CDR2 from the germline V gene are SEHNR and FQNEAQ (reference sequence). Trimming took 5 bases from V and 5 from J; bases not matched to a gene: 16. Here the CDR3 reads CASSTTIRGGAGDTQYF. For the CDR3, the DNA is TGTGCCAGCAGCACCACTATACGAGGGGGCGCTGGAGATACGCAGTATTTT.

The chain joins TRBV7-8 to TRBJ1-5; no definite D call. The CDR3 runs to 16 residues. Germline V gene data show CDR1 as SGHVS and CDR2 as FQNEAQ. V was pared by 1 base and J by 0 bases, with 10 bases between. The DNA for the CDR3 is TGTGCCAGCAGCTTAGATGAGGGAAATAGCAATCAGCCCCAGCATTTT. Its protein product is CASSLDEGNSNQPQHF.

V gene TRBV29-1 combines with J gene TRBJ2-6, with D possibly being TRBD1 (6 bases). V gave up 3 bases and J gave up 2 bases, with 11 bases separating them. Looked up from germline, CDR1 is SQVTM and CDR2 is ANQGSEA. The CDR3 extends over 15 amino acids. The CDR3 nucleotides read TGCAGCGTTGAGGGTGGGGGCACTGGGGCCAACGTCCTGACTTTC. Protein: CSVEGGGTGANVLTF.